This T cell receptor (beta chain) stems from a study of cytomegalovirus exposure and HLA in healthy donors. Study-level results: Diagnosis of cytomegalovirus status made by the classifier reportedly showed high specificity and sensitivity. In a later analysis, CMV-associated beta chains were mostly HLA-associated, it appeared. A prior analysis recorded that most TCR beta V segments were productive about 87% or about 30% of the time.

Both 60 Vbeta primers and 13 Jbeta primers went into the PCR. Study processing details: Roughly 10 million shared chains were among roughly 81 million unique TCR beta chains counted in a later analysis. Clones were sequenced by immunoSEQ multiplex PCR, and TCRdb holds only the in-frame ones, with some missing. D and trimming were read from the DNA, whereas the V and J calls and clone size are those reported in that table. Seen here are some 150,000 clones, around 80% observed once, and the top ten hold roughly 2%. With regard to this clone: Its antigen is currently unknown. One end of the junction fails to match germline, which may point to a read error.

CDR1 is SGHTA and CDR2 is FQGNSA in the germline V gene. The CDR3 spans 14 residues. This sequence was found in a man aged 35 to 55 in good health and CMV-seronegative. This chain connects TRBV7-2 to TRBJ1-2; TRBD1 is a possible D gene (5 bases). The material sequenced was PBMCs. CDR3 bases: TGTGTCAGCAGCAGTCAGGGTTCGATCTATGGCTACACCTTC. This gives the protein CVSSSQGSIYGYTF.